This T cell receptor beta chain was retrieved from a study of blood T cells in healthy people across ages. Study conclusions and caveats: A greater number of naive CD4+ cells and higher diversity distinguished long-lived donors from aged donors.

The V gene lost 4 bases and the J gene lost 5 bases, with 24 bases spanning the gap. Germline assignment: CDR1 SGHDT and CDR2 YYEEEE. CDR3 length equals 17 residues. A second PCR of 7 to 11 cycles used a sample-barcoded 5' primer and a J-beta primer mix. Each cDNA molecule received a tag from a template-switch adaptor that had 12 random nucleotides. TCRdb redid the calling of the 5' RACE reads with MiXCR, one entry per CDR3 protein. This sample yields around 1,500,000 distinct CDR3 sequences, of which 35% to 45% are seen a single time; 7.9% belongs to the top ten. Healthy individuals of Caucasian origin from Russia, aged about 6 to 100, served as donors. In the case of this clonotype: Antigen: not known.

The material sequenced was blood. The sequence derives from a woman aged 18-35 years in good health. The V call is TRBV5-6, the J call TRBJ1-1, with a weak D call TRBD1 (6 bases). The CDR3 DNA sequence: TGTGCCAGCAGCCGAGATAGCGGGGGGCTTCTGAGGACTGAAGCTTTCTTT. The encoded protein is CASSRDSGGLLRTEAFF.